This T cell receptor (beta chain) stems from a study of blood T cell repertoires in COVID-19. The count of this clone is one. Germline CDR1 is GTSNPN and CDR2 is SVGIG (reference sequence). V gave up 5 bases and J gave up 0 bases; unmatched junction bases: 3. The CDR3 spans 14 residues. Profiled with immunoSEQ multiplex PCR; TCRdb holds only in-frame clones, not every one. The sample includes about 180,000 clones, approximately 85% of them seen just once. This sequence was found in a human donor with active or convalescent COVID-19. The donor label of this sample is uncertain. The rearrangement uses TRBV30 and TRBJ2-2; TRBD1 aligns across 7 bases. Sequenced: peripheral blood. Written as DNA, the CDR3 is TGTGCCTGGGGGGACAGCGCGAACACCGGGGAGCTGTTTTTT. As protein: CAWGDSANTGELFF.